This record looks at one TCR beta chain sequence and its context. The target antigen is unknown. The CDR3 has 14 residues. Germline CDR1 SEHNR, CDR2 FQNEAQ (reference sequence). V dropped 3 bases and J dropped 6 bases, with 13 bases sitting between them. The data are from a study of CD8+ T cells in alopecia areata. Extraction and reverse transcription of RNA yielded cDNA as the sequencing template. TCRdb's copy holds only in-frame clones and misses some; the assay was immunoSEQ multiplex PCR. The sample has about 100,000 clones, about 60% seen once. Study-level points and caveats: Compared with normal scalp, lesional scalp had higher clonality and more expanded CD8+ clones. Normal skin's resident alphabeta T cells are also sequenced in scalp samples.

The material sequenced was NKG2D-low CD8+ T cells sorted from blood. V gene TRBV7-9 combines with J gene TRBJ2-3, with D possibly TRBD2 on 5 matching bases. The source of this sequence is a human donor with alopecia areata. DNA of the CDR3: TGTGCCAGCAGCTTTTGGTCGGGGAAGGATACGCAGTATTTT. It encodes CASSFWSGKDTQYF.